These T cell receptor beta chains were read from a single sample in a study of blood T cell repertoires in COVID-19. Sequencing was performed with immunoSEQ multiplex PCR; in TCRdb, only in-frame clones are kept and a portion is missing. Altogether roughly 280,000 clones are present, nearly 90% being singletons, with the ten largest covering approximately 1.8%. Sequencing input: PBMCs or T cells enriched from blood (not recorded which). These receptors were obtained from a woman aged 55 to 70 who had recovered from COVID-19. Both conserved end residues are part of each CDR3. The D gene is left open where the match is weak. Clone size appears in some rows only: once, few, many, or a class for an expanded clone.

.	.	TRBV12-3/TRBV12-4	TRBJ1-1	TGTGCCAGCAGTTTGTACGATAGCACTGAAGCTTTCTTT	CASSLYDSTEAFF
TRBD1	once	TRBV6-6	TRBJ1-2	TGTGCCAGCACCCAGGGGGGAGGTGGCTACACCTTC	CASTQGGGGYTF
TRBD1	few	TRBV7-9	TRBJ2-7	TGTGCCAGCAGCCTACAGGGGTACGAGCAGTACTTC	CASSLQGYEQYF
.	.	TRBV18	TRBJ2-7	TGTGCCAGCTCACCAAACCGGGACAGGCGGGGGGAGCAGTACTTC	CASSPNRDRRGEQYF
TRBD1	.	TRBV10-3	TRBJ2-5	TGTGCCATCAGCGACCGACAGGGACGAAAGACCCAGTACTTC	CAISDRQGRKTQYF
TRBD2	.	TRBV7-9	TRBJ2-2	TGTGCCAGCAGCTTAGGATTCCAGCGGGGGGCCTCGGGCACCGGGGAGCTGTTTTTT	CASSLGFQRGASGTGELFF
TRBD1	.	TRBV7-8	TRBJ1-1	TGTGCCAGCAGCTTATCCGGGACAGGGAGGACTGAAGCTTTCTTT	CASSLSGTGRTEAFF
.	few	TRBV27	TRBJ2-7	TGTGCCAGCAGTTTGCACATGAACTACGAGCAGTACTTC	CASSLHMNYEQYF
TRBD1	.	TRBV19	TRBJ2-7	TGTGCCAGTAGCCAAGACCGGACAGGGGGAACTAGGGAGCAGTACTTC	CASSQDRTGGTREQYF
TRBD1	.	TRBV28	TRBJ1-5	TGTGCCAGCAGTCCCGGACAGGCTAGCAATCAGCCCCAGCATTTT	CASSPGQASNQPQHF
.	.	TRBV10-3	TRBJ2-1	TGTGCCATCAGTGTAAGCGGCCCCTACAATGAGCAGTTCTTC	CAISVSGPYNEQFF
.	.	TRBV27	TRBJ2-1	TGTGCCAGCAGTCAATACAATGAGCAGTTCTTC	CASSQYNEQFF
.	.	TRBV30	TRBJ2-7	TGTGCCTGGAGTAGTACAGTTGTCCCCTACGAGCAGTACTTC	CAWSSTVVPYEQYF
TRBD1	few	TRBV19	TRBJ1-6	TGTGCCAGTAGTATAGCACGGACAGGGGGCATGGCACCCCTCCACTTT	CASSIARTGGMAPLHF
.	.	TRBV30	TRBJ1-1	TGTGCCTGGAGATCAGGGTCCACTGAAGCTTTCTTT	CAWRSGSTEAFF
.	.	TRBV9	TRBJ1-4	TGTGCCAGCAGCGTACCCCCTGAGGAAAAACTGTTTTTT	CASSVPPEEKLFF
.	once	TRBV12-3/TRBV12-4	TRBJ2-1	TGTGCCAGCAGTGGACAGTCTTCGGGTGAGCAGTTCTTC	CASSGQSSGEQFF
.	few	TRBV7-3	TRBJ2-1	TGTGCCAGCAGCTTAGAGGGTGAGCAGTTCTTC	CASSLEGEQFF
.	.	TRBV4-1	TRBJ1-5	TGCGCCAGCAGCCGGACAGCTCTCAGCAATCAGCCCCAGCATTTT	CASSRTALSNQPQHF
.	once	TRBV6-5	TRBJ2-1	TGTGCCAGCAGTACAACAGAGAGTTCCGGATTTGAGCAGTTCTTC	CASSTTESSGFEQFF